Listed below are T cell receptor beta chains from one sample, sequenced in a study of shared clonotypes between healthy human individuals. This table comes from immunoSEQ multiplex PCR, and its TCRdb copy is limited to in-frame clones, with some not included. The sample records roughly 2,300,000 clones, around 93% being singletons. Sequencing was performed on naive CD4+ T cells from PBMCs. The receptor set was obtained from a young man in good health. Some clones in this sample may be carry-over from other donors' samples. CDR3s include the opening cysteine and the closing phenylalanine or tryptophan. The D gene is left open where the match is weak. Rows give clone size only sometimes, using once, few, many, or a class for an expanded clone.

>.|TRBJ1-2|.|TRBV9
TGTGCCAGCAGCGGAAACAGGGTGAACTATGGCTACACCTTC
CASSGNRVNYGYTF
>.|TRBJ2-7|TRBD2|TRBV6-5
TGTGCCAGCAGTTACTCGTATAGACTAGCATCCTACGAGCAGTACTTC
CASSYSYRLASYEQYF
>.|TRBJ1-1|TRBD1|TRBV19
TGTGCCAGTAGTATGGGGACAGGGGGTGTGGAGACTGAAGCTTTCTTT
CASSMGTGGVETEAFF
>.|TRBJ2-3|.|TRBV7-8
TGTGCCAGCAGCTTAGGGGCGGCGGTTTCACGGGGCACAGATACGCAGTATTTT
CASSLGAAVSRGTDTQYF
>.|TRBJ2-7|TRBD2|TRBV10-3
TGTGCCATCAGTGAGTTCCTATCAGGTAGCGGGAGTCTCCACGAGCAGTACTTC
CAISEFLSGSGSLHEQYF
>few|TRBJ1-5|.|TRBV27
TGTGCCAGCAGCGGGGGGTACCTAAGTAATCAGCCCCAGCATTTT
CASSGGYLSNQPQHF
>.|TRBJ2-2|.|TRBV5-1
TGCGCCAGCAGCTTGGAAGGACTTCCCACCGGGGAGCTGTTTTTT
CASSLEGLPTGELFF
>.|TRBJ2-1|TRBD2|TRBV15
TGTGCCACCAGCAGCGGACTAGCGTGGTACAATGAGCAGTTCTTC
CATSSGLAWYNEQFF
>.|TRBJ1-2|.|TRBV30
TGTGCCTGGAGTGTAGGTAGGGCGAACTATGGCTACACCTTC
CAWSVGRANYGYTF
>.|TRBJ1-1|.|TRBV18
TGTGCCAGCTCACAAATCGGACAGAGAACCACTGAAGCTTTCTTT
CASSQIGQRTTEAFF
>.|TRBJ1-3|.|TRBV28
TGTGCCAGCAGGCCACAGGGTAAGGTTCGAGGAAACACCATATATTTT
CASRPQGKVRGNTIYF
>.|TRBJ1-1|TRBD1|TRBV5-4
TGTGCCAGCAGCTTGAGGGACAGGGGGCTTCGGAACACTGAAGCTTTCTTT
CASSLRDRGLRNTEAFF
>.|TRBJ1-1|.|TRBV29-1
TGCAGCGTTGAAGGGGACTTCAACACTGAAGCTTTCTTT
CSVEGDFNTEAFF
>.|TRBJ1-2|.|TRBV7-9
TGTGCCAGCAGCTTTGGATTCGGCACAACTAACTATGGCTACACCTTC
CASSFGFGTTNYGYTF
>.|TRBJ1-2|.|TRBV7-9
TGTGCCAGCAGCTTGACGGGGACCCTGGATGGCTACACCTTC
CASSLTGTLDGYTF
>once|TRBJ2-5|.|TRBV5-1
TGCGCCAGCAGCTTGCTCGGGGCAGGGTCATCGGAGACCCAGTACTTC
CASSLLGAGSSETQYF
>.|TRBJ2-4|.|TRBV6-7
TGTGCCAGCACTCCACGGGCCAGGGGATCCAAAAACATTCAGTACTTC
CASTPRARGSKNIQYF
>once|TRBJ1-4|TRBD1|TRBV13
TGTGCCAGCAGCTCAACCCTCAGGACAGGGGCTAATGAAAAACTGTTTTTT
CASSSTLRTGANEKLFF
>.|TRBJ1-1|.|TRBV30
TGTGCCTGGAGGGTCGAGGCAGGAGGCGCTTTCTTT
CAWRVEAGGAFF
>.|TRBJ2-7|.|TRBV11-1
TGTGCCAGCAGCTTAGAGTTGGATAAGCAGTACTTC
CASSLELDKQYF
>.|TRBJ2-3|TRBD2|TRBV5-1
TGCGCCAGCAGCTTGGCTAGCGGGTCAGGAGATACGCAGTATTTT
CASSLASGSGDTQYF
>.|TRBJ2-5|TRBD1|TRBV7-8
TGTGCCAGCAGCCCAAGGGACAGGTCGATTTTGGAGACCCAGTACTTC
CASSPRDRSILETQYF
>.|TRBJ2-1|.|TRBV5-1
TGCGCCAGCAGCCAGAACAATGAGCAGTTCTTC
CASSQNNEQFF
>.|TRBJ2-1|TRBD2|TRBV7-3
TGTGCCAGCAGTCCGGCTAGCGGGAGTAAGCAGTTCTTC
CASSPASGSKQFF
>.|TRBJ2-1|TRBD2|TRBV4-2
TGTGCCAGCAGCCCGCACCTAGCGGGAGTGATAAATGAGCAGTTCTTC
CASSPHLAGVINEQFF
>.|TRBJ2-1|TRBD1|TRBV5-6
TGTGCCAGCAGCCGCGGTACAGGGGGCACCTACAATGAGCAGTTCTTC
CASSRGTGGTYNEQFF
>.|TRBJ2-3|TRBD2|TRBV5-1
TGCGCCAGCAGCGTGGGGCGGGAGGCAGATACGCAGTATTTT
CASSVGREADTQYF
>.|TRBJ2-7|TRBD2|TRBV28
TGTGCCAGCAGCCCGACCTGGGGTAGCGGGAGTAAGAACGAGCAGTACTTC
CASSPTWGSGSKNEQYF
>.|TRBJ1-1|TRBD1|TRBV28
TGTGCCAGCAGTTCCCGGGACAGGGTTGGCACTGAAGCTTTCTTT
CASSSRDRVGTEAFF
>few|TRBJ1-2|.|TRBV30
TGTGCCTGGACCCGGGACGATAGGGGCTACACCTTC
CAWTRDDRGYTF
>.|TRBJ1-2|.|TRBV29-1
TGCAGCGTTGACAGTCTCTATGGCTACACCTTC
CSVDSLYGYTF
>.|TRBJ1-5|.|TRBV28
TGTGCCAGCAGTCTATCGGACCCCTCCCGGCATTTT
CASSLSDPSRHF
>.|TRBJ1-1|TRBD1|TRBV7-9
TGTGCCAGCGCACGGGACAGGGAGTTGAGCACTGAAGCTTTCTTT
CASARDRELSTEAFF
>once|TRBJ2-7|TRBD2|TRBV28
TGTGCCAGCAGTTCCCCGACTAGCGGGGCCTACGAGCAGTACTTC
CASSSPTSGAYEQYF
>.|TRBJ2-1|.|TRBV19
TGTGCCAGTAGTATAGTCGGCCGTTTGGGTTACAATGAGCAGTTCTTC
CASSIVGRLGYNEQFF
>once|TRBJ1-2|TRBD1|TRBV5-1
TGCGCCAGCAGCTTGGCCTTGAACCGGGGCAGGGGGTTAGTCTATGGCTACACCTTC
CASSLALNRGRGLVYGYTF
>.|TRBJ2-1|.|TRBV4-3
TGCGCCAGCAGCCAAGGGACCCTAGGAAGCAATGAGCAGTTCTTC
CASSQGTLGSNEQFF
>.|TRBJ1-2|TRBD1|TRBV6-1
TGTGCCAGCAGTGAAGTCGGGACAGGGACGCCTTATGGCTACACCTTC
CASSEVGTGTPYGYTF
>.|TRBJ2-3|TRBD2|TRBV7-2
TGTGCCAGCAGCTTTACTAGCGGACCACCGTATTTT
CASSFTSGPPYF
>.|TRBJ1-4|.|TRBV11-2
TGTGCCAGCAGCGCAGACGGCCTTGTGTGGGAAAAACTGTTTTTT
CASSADGLVWEKLFF
>.|TRBJ1-5|.|TRBV7-2
TGTGCCAGCAGCGCCCCCCGGGACAGCAATCAGCCCCAGCATTTT
CASSAPRDSNQPQHF
>.|TRBJ2-2|TRBD1|TRBV18
TGTGCCAGCCAAACGGCGGGACAGGGACCGAACACCGGGGAGCTGTTTTTT
CASQTAGQGPNTGELFF
>.|TRBJ2-1|.|TRBV27
TGTGCCATCGGGACTCCTAACGGCAATGAGCAGTTCTTC
CAIGTPNGNEQFF
>few|TRBJ1-1|TRBD1|TRBV6-5
TGTGCCAGCAGTTACTCCAGGGGGACTGAAGCTTTCTTT
CASSYSRGTEAFF
>.|TRBJ1-4|TRBD1|TRBV11-2
TGTGCCAGCAGCTTGATACAGGGGGCGAGGGAAAAACTGTTTTTT
CASSLIQGAREKLFF
>.|TRBJ1-2|TRBD1|TRBV5-1
TGCGCCAGCAGCTTGGAGGCAGGGGGCAGCTATGGCTACACCTTC
CASSLEAGGSYGYTF
>.|TRBJ2-5|.|TRBV5-6
TGTGCCAGCAGTTTAACTCGCGGGGAAGAGACCCAGTACTTC
CASSLTRGEETQYF
>.|TRBJ1-2|.|TRBV28
TGTGCCAACCGGGGAGGAACTGGCTACACCTTC
CANRGGTGYTF